This T cell receptor beta chain appears in the sequencing data of a study of T cells in Graves' hyperthyroidism and ophthalmopathy. Overall study context: Peripheral blood draws took place at initial diagnosis, ahead of any treatment.

General study findings and limits: Clonotypes that were expanded in thyroid above 0.001 mostly appeared in blood too.

Authors of the study amplified TCR beta CDR3 regions from RNA transcripts. HTBI primers were the set used in a first-round RT-PCR of the TCR CDR3. TCRdb fed the multiplex PCR reads into MiXCR, producing one record per CDR3 protein. The table has about 480,000 distinct CDR3 sequences, around a quarter seen once; the top ten hold 11%. The diagnostic basis comprised clinical symptoms, serum thyroxine and TRAb, thyroid ultrasound and orbital computed tomography. Isolation of PBMCs was performed on about 10 ml fresh peripheral blood. Regarding this clonotype: Its matching antigen is unknown. This may stem from a read error, because a much larger clone lies one nucleotide away.

The CDR3 totals 16 residues. The germline V and J ends were trimmed by 8 bases and 2 bases, with 21 bases remaining between them. The TCR originated in a woman aged 25-40 years with Graves' ophthalmopathy. The sequenced sample was blood. The chain employs TRBV12-3 or TRBV12-4 and TRBJ1-2, with D possibly matching TRBD1 (5 bases). The CDR3 sequence: CASGEPRGLSNYGYTF. In nucleotides, the CDR3 is TGTGCCAGCGGTGAGCCGAGGGGTCTCTCGAACTATGGCTACACCTTC.